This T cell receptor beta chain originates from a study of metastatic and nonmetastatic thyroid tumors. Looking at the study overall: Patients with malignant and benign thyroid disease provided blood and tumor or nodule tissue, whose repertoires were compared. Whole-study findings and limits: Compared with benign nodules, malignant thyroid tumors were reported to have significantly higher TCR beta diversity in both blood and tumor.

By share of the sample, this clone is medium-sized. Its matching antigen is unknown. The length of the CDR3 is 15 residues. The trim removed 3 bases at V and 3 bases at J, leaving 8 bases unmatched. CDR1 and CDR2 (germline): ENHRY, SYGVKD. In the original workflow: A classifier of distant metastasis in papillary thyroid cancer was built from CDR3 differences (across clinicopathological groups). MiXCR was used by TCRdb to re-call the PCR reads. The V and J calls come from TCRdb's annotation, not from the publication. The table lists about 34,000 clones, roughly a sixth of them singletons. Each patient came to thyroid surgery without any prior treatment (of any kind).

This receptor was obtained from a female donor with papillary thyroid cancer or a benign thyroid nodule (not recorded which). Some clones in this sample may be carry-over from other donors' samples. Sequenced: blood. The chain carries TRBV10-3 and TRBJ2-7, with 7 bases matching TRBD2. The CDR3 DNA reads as TGTGCCATCAGTGACCCGGGACTATCTAACTACGAGCAGTACTTC. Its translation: CAISDPGLSNYEQYF.